The present entry profiles one T cell receptor beta chain with its context. Its antigen is still unknown. Measured with immunoSEQ multiplex PCR; TCRdb has only the in-frame clones, and not every one. This sample carries more than 80,000 clones, 75% to 95% of them seen once, and the ten largest clones take approximately 0.52%. The source of the sample is a study of OX40 agonist ivuxolimab in advanced cancers. This CDR3 has 15 amino acids. The germline CDR1 and CDR2 sequences are WNHNN and SYGVQD (reference sequence). V was pared by 3 bases and J by 4 bases, with 5 bases of the junction left unmatched. Findings and limits, study-wide: Dosing at 0.1 to 3.0 mg/kg was accompanied by clonal expansion of CD4+ and CD8+ blood T cells by week 6.

The genes are TRBV10-1 and TRBJ2-2; 7 nucleotides align to TRBD1. The source is an adult with an advanced solid tumor such as melanoma, head and neck, liver or kidney cancer. The input for sequencing was CD4+ or CD8+ T cells sorted from blood, taken in a trial of the OX40 agonist ivuxolimab. The chain's CDR3 is CASSDRTGTTGELFF. CDR3 sequence (DNA): TGCGCCAGCAGTGACCGGACAGGTACCACCGGGGAGCTGTTTTTT.